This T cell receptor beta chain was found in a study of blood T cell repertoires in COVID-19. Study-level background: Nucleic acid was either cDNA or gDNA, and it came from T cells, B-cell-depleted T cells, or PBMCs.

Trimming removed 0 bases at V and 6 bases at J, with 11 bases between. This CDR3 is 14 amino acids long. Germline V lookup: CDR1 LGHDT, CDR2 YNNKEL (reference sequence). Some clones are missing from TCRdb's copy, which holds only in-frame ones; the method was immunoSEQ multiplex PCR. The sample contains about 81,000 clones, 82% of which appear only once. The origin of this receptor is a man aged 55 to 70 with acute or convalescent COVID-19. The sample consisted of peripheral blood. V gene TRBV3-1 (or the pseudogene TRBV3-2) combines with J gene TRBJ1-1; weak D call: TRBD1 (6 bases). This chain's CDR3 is CASSQDAGGAEAFF. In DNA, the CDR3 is TGTGCCAGCAGCCAAGATGCGGGGGGCGCTGAAGCTTTCTTT.